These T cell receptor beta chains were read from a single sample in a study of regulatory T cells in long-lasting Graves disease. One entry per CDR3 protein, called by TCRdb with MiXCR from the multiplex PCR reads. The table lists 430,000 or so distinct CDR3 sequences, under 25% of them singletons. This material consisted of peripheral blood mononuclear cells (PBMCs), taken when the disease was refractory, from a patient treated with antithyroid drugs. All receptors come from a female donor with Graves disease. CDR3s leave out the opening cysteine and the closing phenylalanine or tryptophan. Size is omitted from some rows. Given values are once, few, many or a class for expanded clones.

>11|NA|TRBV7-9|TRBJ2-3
ASSLISADTQY
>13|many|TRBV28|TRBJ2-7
ASSLTGGPTYEQY
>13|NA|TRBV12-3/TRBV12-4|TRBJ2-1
ASSSVAGTYNEQF
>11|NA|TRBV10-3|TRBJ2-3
ATARDISDTQY
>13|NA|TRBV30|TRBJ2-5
AWSAGTNWGETQY
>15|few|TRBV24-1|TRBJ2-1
ATSDPLTGYPGNEQF
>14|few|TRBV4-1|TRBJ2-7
ASSRNSGPAVYEQY
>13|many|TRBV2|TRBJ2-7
ASTRRRGGSYEQY
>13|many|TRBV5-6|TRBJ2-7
ASSPGLAETYEQY
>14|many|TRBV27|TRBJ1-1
ASSLALEGQGEPFF
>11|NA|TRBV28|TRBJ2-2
ATSGTRVGELF
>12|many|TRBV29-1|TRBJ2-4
SVGPGVPKNIQY
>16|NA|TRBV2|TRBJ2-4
ASRTAGGRASSKNIQY
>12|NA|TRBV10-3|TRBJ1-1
AIRDGQGLTEAF
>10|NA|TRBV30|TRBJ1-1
AASIANTEAF
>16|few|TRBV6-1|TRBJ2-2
ASSAGQGARVNTGELF
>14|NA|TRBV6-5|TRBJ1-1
ASSYSRRGTRGEAF
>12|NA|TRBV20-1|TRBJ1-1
SARDVTVNTEAF
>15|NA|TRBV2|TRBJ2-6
ASTLAGATSGANVLT
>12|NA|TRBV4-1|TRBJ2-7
ASSQPGTRVEQY
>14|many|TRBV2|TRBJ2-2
ASSGPTSGRAGELF
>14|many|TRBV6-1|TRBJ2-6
ASTGGARAGANVLT
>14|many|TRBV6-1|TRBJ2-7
ASSGAGTSGTYEQY
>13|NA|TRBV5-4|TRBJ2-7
ASSLVVGQTYEQY
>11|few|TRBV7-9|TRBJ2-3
ASSQQSSDTQY
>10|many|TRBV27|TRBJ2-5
ASGRAGETQY
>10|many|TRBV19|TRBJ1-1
ASRAANTEAF
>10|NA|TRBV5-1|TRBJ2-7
ASSDQNYEQY
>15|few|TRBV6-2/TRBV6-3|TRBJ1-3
ASRPRGRISSGNTIY
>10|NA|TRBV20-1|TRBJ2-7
SGAGNPYEQY
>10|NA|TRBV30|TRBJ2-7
AWRQGGDEQY
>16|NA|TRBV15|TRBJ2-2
ATAGASGRARGTGELF
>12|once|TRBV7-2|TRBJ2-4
ASSQDELGPIQY
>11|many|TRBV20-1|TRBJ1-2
SASSIQSYGYT
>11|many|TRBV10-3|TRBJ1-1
AIRGGPNTEAF
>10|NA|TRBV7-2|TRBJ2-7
ASGGGSNEQY
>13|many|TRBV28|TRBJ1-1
ASSSPVKTNTEAF
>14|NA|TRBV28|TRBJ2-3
ASSPGLAASTDTQY
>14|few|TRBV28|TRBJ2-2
ASSLFPGQMTGELF
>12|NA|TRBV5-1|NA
ASSFANSYNEQF
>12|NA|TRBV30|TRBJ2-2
AWSALTLTGELV
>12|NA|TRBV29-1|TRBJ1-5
SVAQGGLSQPQH
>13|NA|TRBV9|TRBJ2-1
ASSVADSSYNEQF
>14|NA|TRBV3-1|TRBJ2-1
ASRQHSGKTYNEQF
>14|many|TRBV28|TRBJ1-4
ASSLLSKSLGEKLF
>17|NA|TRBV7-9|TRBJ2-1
ASSYGTSGSGKAYNEQF
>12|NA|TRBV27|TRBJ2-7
ASRRTLHSYEQY
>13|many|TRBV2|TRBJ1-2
ASSDGTPSLYGYT
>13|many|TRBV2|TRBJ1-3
ASTRDTSGGNTIY
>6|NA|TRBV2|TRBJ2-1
ASNEQF
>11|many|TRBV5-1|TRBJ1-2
ASSAEGGHGYT